The 23 T cell receptor beta chains below come from one sample, sequenced in a study of blood T cell repertoires in COVID-19 (dated by TCRdb to 2018 to 2020). Receptor amplification or capture employed the immunoSEQ multiplex PCR assay. The table was pulled from immuneACCESS by TCRdb, which kept in-frame rearrangements only. Such tables lose some clones; where checked, under half of the loss comes from unresolved V genes, and the rest has no known cause. This sample comprises approximately 130,000 clones, around three quarters of them detected only once. Under 2.5% of the sample is taken by the ten largest. The specimen was peripheral blood. The receptors were gathered from a woman in her 70s with acute or convalescent COVID-19.

The chain carries TRBV24-1 and TRBJ2-2, with D hard to call. Trimming left V 10 bases short and J 3 bases short, with 11 bases between. This CDR3 region has 13 residues. Germline V gives CDR1 KGHDR, CDR2 SFDVKD. The CDR3 DNA is TGTGCCACTTGCTCCGGGTACACCGGGGAGCTGTTTTTT. Amino acid sequence: CATCSGYTGELFF.

This clone was counted between two and nine times. The rearrangement uses TRBV7-2 and TRBJ2-3; TRBD2 agrees at 9 bases. The CDR3 consists of 15 residues. The trim removed 1 base at V and 2 bases at J, leaving 1 base unmatched. Germline loops: CDR1 SGHTA, CDR2 FQGNSA. In nucleotides, the CDR3 is TGTGCCAGCAGCTTAGGCGGGAGGGTCACAGATACGCAGTATTTT. This encodes CASSLGGRVTDTQYF.

The rearrangement joins TRBV5-1 to TRBJ2-3, with 13 bases identical to TRBD2. V lost 0 bases to trimming and J lost 0 bases; unmatched junction nucleotides: 7. Germline CDR1 and CDR2: SGHRS and YFSETQ. The CDR3 runs 19 residues. The DNA of the CDR3 is TGCGCCAGCAGCTTGGTGGGACTAGCGGGAATTTCTAGCACAGATACGCAGTATTTT. Protein product: CASSLVGLAGISSTDTQYF.

This chain uses TRBV12-5 with TRBJ2-3; TRBD2 might be the D (5 bases). V was trimmed by 0 bases and J by 2 bases, leaving 9 bases between them. Germline V lookup: CDR1 LGHNT, CDR2 FRNRAP. The CDR3 has 15 residues. CDR3 coding DNA: TGTGCTAGTGGTTTGGTACAGACTACCACAGATACGCAGTATTTT. It codes for CASGLVQTTTDTQYF.

This clone has just one count. The chain uses TRBV12-3 or TRBV12-4 and TRBJ1-2; D gene uncertain. This CDR3 has 13 amino acids. The V end lost 4 bases, the J end lost 1 base, and 7 bases lay between the germline ends. Written as DNA, the CDR3 is TGTGCCAGCAGTTCCCCAATTAACTATGGCTACACCTTC. Its translation: CASSSPINYGYTF.

The V call is TRBV2, the J call TRBJ2-7; 8 nucleotides align to TRBD1. CDR3 length: 12 amino acids. Trimming at V came to 6 bases and at J to 6 bases, leaving 4 bases not matched to a gene. Germline CDR1 is SNHLY and CDR2 is FYNNEI. The CDR3 sequence is CASRDRGSEQYF. Here the CDR3 DNA reads TGTGCCAGCAGAGACAGGGGTAGCGAGCAGTACTTC.

V usage is TRBV19 and J usage is TRBJ2-7, with 13 bases fitting TRBD2. Germline loops: CDR1 LNHDA, CDR2 SQIVND (reference sequence). After removal of 3 bases from V and 5 bases from J, the junction contained 4 bases not matched to a gene. The CDR3 contains 15 residues. CDR3 sequence: CASSIAGLAGDEQYF. The CDR3 DNA is TGTGCCAGTAGTATCGCTGGACTAGCGGGAGACGAGCAGTACTTC.

The chain recombines TRBV15 with TRBJ2-1; 13 nucleotides line up with TRBD2. V lost 4 bases, J lost 10 bases, and 10 bases stayed unmatched. Germline lookup yields CDR1 LNHNV and CDR2 YYDKDF (reference sequence). The CDR3 length is 16 residues. CDR3 nucleotide sequence: TGTGCCACCAGCACCCGTACTAGCGGGGGGGCGTGGGAGCAGTTCTTC. Translation: CATSTRTSGGAWEQFF.

In the case of this clone: The identical CDR3 is also encoded by other nucleotide sequences in the sample. The chain carries TRBV4-3 and TRBJ2-2; TRBD2 agrees at 7 bases. Germline CDR1 reads LGHNA; CDR2 reads YSLEER. The V gene end was trimmed by 1 base and the J gene end by 0 bases; junction bases not matched to a gene: 2. This CDR3 contains 16 residues. This CDR3 is CASSQGAGANTGELFF. The DNA for the CDR3 is TGCGCCAGCAGCCAAGGCGCGGGGGCGAACACCGGGGAGCTGTTTTTT.

The chain recombines TRBV5-1 with TRBJ2-1, with TRBD1 as a possible D gene (6 bases). The CDR3 is 16 residues long. The ends were cut back, 2 bases at V and 4 bases at J, with 16 bases in the middle. Germline lookup yields CDR1 SGHRS and CDR2 YFSETQ. The CDR3 spells CASSFLQGSLYNEQFF. The CDR3 region has the DNA TGCGCCAGCAGCTTCCTACAGGGATCTTTATACAATGAGCAGTTCTTC.

This clone has a handful of counts. Written as DNA, the CDR3 is TGCGCCAGCAGCCAAGACAGGGGGATTAGCTCCTACGAGCAGTACTTC. Its protein is CASSQDRGISSYEQYF. This chain links TRBV4-3 with TRBJ2-7; the match to TRBD1 covers 7 bases. The CDR3 has 16 residues. After removal of 0 bases from V and 0 bases from J, the junction contained 5 bases not matched to a gene. The germline V gene has CDR1 LGHNA and CDR2 YSLEER.

This CDR3 reads CASSLRGRLAITDTQYF. CDR3 sequence (DNA): TGTGCCAGCAGCTTGAGGGGTCGACTAGCGATCACAGATACGCAGTATTTT. The V call is TRBV5-8, the J call TRBJ2-3, with 8 bases identical to TRBD2. CDR1 and CDR2 (germline): SGHTS, YDEGEE. The CDR3 sequence is 17 residues long. The J segment lost 2 bases and the V segment lost 1 base, leaving 9 bases of the junction unmatched.

The chain is built from TRBV5-4 and TRBJ2-5, with D possibly TRBD2 on 5 matching bases. Trimming stripped 6 bases from V and 9 bases from J, with 15 bases between. The CDR3 has 12 residues. Germline lookup yields CDR1 SGHNT and CDR2 YYREEE (reference sequence). In DNA form, the CDR3 reads TGTGCCAGCACCCCCGGGGTGGGAGCCCAGTACTTC. Residues: CASTPGVGAQYF.

This clone was seen just once. This chain connects TRBV5-4 to TRBJ2-7, with a weak D call TRBD1 (6 bases). CDR1 and CDR2 (germline): SGHNT, YYREEE (reference sequence). Trimming removed 4 bases at V and 0 bases at J, with 11 bases between. The CDR3 length is 14 residues. CDR3 in DNA: TGTGCCAGCAGCGCAACAGGGATCTCCTACGAGCAGTACTTC. It encodes CASSATGISYEQYF.

The rearrangement links TRBV27 to TRBJ2-1; the match to TRBD2 covers 9 bases. From germline, CDR1 is MNHEY and CDR2 SMNVEV (reference sequence). This CDR3 has 11 residues. Trimming removed 8 bases from V and 14 bases from J; junction bases left unmatched: 7. The CDR3, as DNA: TGTGCCAGCGGCGGGGGGGCTAAGGAGTTCTTC. Translating gives CASGGGAKEFF.

The gene calls are TRBV29-1 and TRBJ1-1; TRBD1 agrees at 7 bases. The CDR3 has 18 amino acids. Germline V gene lookup returns CDR1 SQVTM and CDR2 ANQGSEA. V lost 6 bases and J lost 1; bases outside the gene matches: 20. For the CDR3, the DNA is TGCAGCGTCGGGACCTCGGGTGCCACAGGGGCCGGGAACACTGAAGCTTTCTTT. Amino acid sequence: CSVGTSGATGAGNTEAFF. Filled out from reference TRBV29-1 and TRBJ1-1, the complete variable domain reads SAVISQKPSRDICQRGTSLTIQCQVDSQVTMMFWYRQQPGQSLTLIATANQGSEATYESGFVIDKFPISRPNLTFSTLTVSNMSPEDSSIYLCSVGTSGATGAGNTEAFFGQGTRLTVV.

This clone was seen once. The chain uses TRBV6-6 and TRBJ2-1; 14 nucleotides align to TRBD2. J lost 7 bases, V lost 6 bases, and 8 bases had no gene match. Germline V lookup: CDR1 MNHNY, CDR2 SVGAGI (reference sequence). This CDR3 contains 16 residues. The CDR3 is CASSTTSGRAKNEQFF. The DNA for the CDR3 is TGTGCCAGCAGCACGACTAGCGGGAGGGCCAAGAATGAGCAGTTCTTC.

This clone was counted a few times. This chain connects TRBV30 to TRBJ1-3; unclear D gene. Germline-derived CDR1 and CDR2 are GTSNPN and SVGIG (reference sequence). V was shortened by 0 bases and J by 4 bases, with 10 bases between the two germline ends. This CDR3 is 14 amino acids long. The CDR3 DNA reads as TGTGCCTGGAGTGTATCATCAGTAGGAAACACCATATATTTT. Protein: CAWSVSSVGNTIYF.

The chain is built from TRBV11-2 and TRBJ2-5, with TRBD1 as a possible D gene (5 bases). Germline CDR1 and CDR2: SGHAT and FQNNGV. The V and J ends lost 5 bases and 4 bases respectively, with 17 bases between them. The CDR3 is made up of 15 amino acids. The CDR3 nucleotides are TGTGCCAGCAGCGCGCAAGGGGCTCGATTAGAGACCCAGTACTTC. Translation: CASSAQGARLETQYF.

The chain combines TRBV19 with TRBJ1-1; D not resolved. The V gene lost 6 bases and the J gene lost 1 base, with 6 bases spanning the gap. In germline, CDR1 is LNHDA, CDR2 SQIVND (reference sequence). This CDR3 is 12 amino acids long. The CDR3 reads CASRRPNTEAFF. The CDR3 nucleotides read TGTGCCAGTAGGAGGCCGAACACTGAAGCTTTCTTT.

The chain uses TRBV28 and TRBJ2-3, with D perhaps TRBD1 (6 bases). Deletions cut 5 bases from V and 0 bases from J, with 18 bases between. CDR1 and CDR2 from the germline V gene are MDHEN and SYDVKM. The CDR3 has 17 residues. CDR3 amino acids: CASSPSTGRPSTDTQYF. CDR3 coding DNA: TGTGCCAGCAGTCCGTCGACAGGCAGGCCCAGCACAGATACGCAGTATTTT.

This clone was counted between two and nine times. V usage is TRBV7-8 and J usage is TRBJ2-7, with D possibly TRBD2 on 5 matching bases. Deletions cut 1 base from V and 2 bases from J, with 12 bases between. This CDR3 contains 15 residues. Germline V gene lookup returns CDR1 SGHVS and CDR2 FQNEAQ. In DNA, the CDR3 is TGTGCCAGCAGCTTAGAAGGGAATAGCGCCTACGAGCAGTACTTC. This sequence encodes CASSLEGNSAYEQYF.

This rearrangement joins TRBV27 to TRBJ2-5, with 10 bases lining up with TRBD2. This CDR3 comprises 17 residues. The germline V gene encodes CDR1 MNHEY and CDR2 SMNVEV (reference sequence). V lost 4 bases, J lost 5 bases, and 13 bases stayed unmatched. The CDR3 nucleotides are TGTGCCAGCAGTTCACGGGCTAGCGGGAGTTGGTGGGAGACCCAGTACTTC. It specifies CASSSRASGSWWETQYF.